This T cell receptor beta chain was sequenced in a study of cytomegalovirus exposure and HLA in healthy donors. This clone occurred once. Use of 60 Vbeta and 13 Jbeta primers characterized the PCR. Assay used: immunoSEQ multiplex PCR; TCRdb lists only in-frame clones, some missing. The table has around 120,000 clones, about 79% seen once. The J segment lost 5 bases and the V segment lost 3 bases, leaving 5 bases of the junction unmatched. Germline V gene lookup returns CDR1 SNHLY and CDR2 FYNNEI. This CDR3 contains 14 residues. The specimen was PBMCs. This chain links TRBV2 with TRBJ1-2; 8 bases match TRBD1. This clonotype was sampled from a man between 50 and 59 years old in good health and CMV-seropositive. CDR3 DNA: TGTGCCAGCAGTGATCGGACAGGGAGTTATGGCTACACCTTC. This codes for CASSDRTGSYGYTF.